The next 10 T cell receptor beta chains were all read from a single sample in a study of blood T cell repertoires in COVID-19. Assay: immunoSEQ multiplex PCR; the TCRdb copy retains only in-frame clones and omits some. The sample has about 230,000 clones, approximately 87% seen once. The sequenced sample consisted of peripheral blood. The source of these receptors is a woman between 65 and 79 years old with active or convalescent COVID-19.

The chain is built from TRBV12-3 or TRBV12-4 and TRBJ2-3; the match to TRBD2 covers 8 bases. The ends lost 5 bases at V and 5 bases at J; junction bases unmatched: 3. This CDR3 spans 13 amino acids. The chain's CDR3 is CASSQTSGDTQYF. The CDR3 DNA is TGTGCCAGCAGTCAAACTAGCGGAGATACGCAGTATTTT.

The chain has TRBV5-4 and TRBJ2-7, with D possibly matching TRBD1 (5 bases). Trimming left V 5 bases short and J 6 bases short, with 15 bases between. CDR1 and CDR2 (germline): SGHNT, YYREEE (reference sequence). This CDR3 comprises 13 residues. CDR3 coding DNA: TGTGCCAGCAGTTCTCTTCAGGGTCGCGAGCAGTACTTC. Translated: CASSSLQGREQYF.

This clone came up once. The CDR3 spells CASNPPGLGYGYTF. Written as DNA, the CDR3 is TGTGCCAGCAACCCGCCGGGACTTGGCTATGGCTACACCTTC. The chain uses TRBV28 and TRBJ1-2; a possible D gene is TRBD1 (5 bases). The CDR3 contains 14 residues. CDR1 MDHEN and CDR2 SYDVKM come from the germline V gene. V was trimmed by 7 bases and J by 4 bases, leaving 16 bases between them.

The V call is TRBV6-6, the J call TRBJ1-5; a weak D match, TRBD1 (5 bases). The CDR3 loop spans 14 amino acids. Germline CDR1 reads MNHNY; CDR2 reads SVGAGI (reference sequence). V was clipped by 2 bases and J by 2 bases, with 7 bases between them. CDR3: CASSYGGGNQPQHF. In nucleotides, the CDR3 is TGTGCCAGCAGTTACGGGGGGGGCAATCAGCCCCAGCATTTT.

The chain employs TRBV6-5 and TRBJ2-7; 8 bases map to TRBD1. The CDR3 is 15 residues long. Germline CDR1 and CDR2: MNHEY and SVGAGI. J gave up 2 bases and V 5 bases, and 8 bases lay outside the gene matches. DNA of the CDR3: TGTGCCAGCAGTCCCCAGACAGGGGCCGCCTACGAGCAGTACTTC. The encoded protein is CASSPQTGAAYEQYF.

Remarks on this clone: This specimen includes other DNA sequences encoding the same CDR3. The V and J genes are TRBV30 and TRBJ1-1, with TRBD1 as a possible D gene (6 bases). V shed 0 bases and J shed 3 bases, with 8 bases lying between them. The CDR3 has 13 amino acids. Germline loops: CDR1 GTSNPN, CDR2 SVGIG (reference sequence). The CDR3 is CAWSVQGDTEAFF. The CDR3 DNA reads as TGTGCCTGGAGTGTACAGGGCGACACTGAAGCTTTCTTT.

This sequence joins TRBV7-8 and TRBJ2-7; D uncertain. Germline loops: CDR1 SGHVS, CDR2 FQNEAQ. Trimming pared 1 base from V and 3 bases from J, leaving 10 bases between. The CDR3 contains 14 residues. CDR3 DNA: TGTGCCAGCAGCTTAGGAGCCTTCCGCTACGAGCAGTACTTC. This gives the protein CASSLGAFRYEQYF.

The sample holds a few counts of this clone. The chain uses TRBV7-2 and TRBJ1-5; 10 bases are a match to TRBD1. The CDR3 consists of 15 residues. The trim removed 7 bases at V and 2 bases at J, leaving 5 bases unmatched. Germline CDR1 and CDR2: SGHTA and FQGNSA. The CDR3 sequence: CASTWTGGGNQPQHF. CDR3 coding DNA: TGTGCCAGCACTTGGACAGGGGGAGGCAATCAGCCCCAGCATTTT.

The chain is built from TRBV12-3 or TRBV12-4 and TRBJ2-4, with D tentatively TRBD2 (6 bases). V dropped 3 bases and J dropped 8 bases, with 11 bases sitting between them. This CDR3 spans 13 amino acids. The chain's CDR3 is CASSFMGEDIQYF. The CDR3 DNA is TGTGCCAGCAGTTTTATGGGGGAGGACATTCAGTACTTC.

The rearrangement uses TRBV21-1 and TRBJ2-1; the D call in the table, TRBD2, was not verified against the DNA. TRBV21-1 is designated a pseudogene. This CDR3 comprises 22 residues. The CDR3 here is CASSTIDRDQEREGRPYNEQFF. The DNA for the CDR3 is TGTGCCAGCAGCACCATAGACAGGGACCAGGAGCGGGAGGGCCGGCCCTACAATGAGCAGTTCTTC.